The sequence of this TCR beta chain was determined in a study of T cells after yellow fever vaccination. Study in general: Fractions of limited cellularity were prepared by means of SMART-Seq v4 Ultra Low Input. Study-wide points: Peaking on day 5 versus 15, the secondary response was faster but weaker. Clonotype sharing between CD4 and CD8 compartments was small.

CDR3 size: 17 residues. With 1 base clipped from V and 0 bases from J, the junction kept 7 bases outside the gene matches. Germline CDR1 is SGHRS and CDR2 is YFSETQ. Concerning this clonotype itself: Its matching antigen is unknown.

The 5'RACE template-switching step produced TCR cDNA and added a universal primer site and UMIs. In TCRdb, the 5' RACE reads were re-called with MiXCR into one record per CDR3 protein. The sample holds roughly 300,000 distinct CDR3 sequences; approximately 7% are singletons and the top ten take over 15%. This TCR was recovered from a man aged 18 to 29 who received the YFV17D yellow fever vaccine. Sequenced here: PBMCs, sampled more than 40 days after the first yellow fever vaccination. This sequence joins TRBV5-1 and TRBJ2-5; 9 nucleotides align to TRBD2. CDR3 in amino acids: CASSLSTSGRYQETQYF. The CDR3 nucleotides are TGCGCCAGCAGCTTGTCCACTAGCGGGCGGTACCAAGAGACCCAGTACTTC.